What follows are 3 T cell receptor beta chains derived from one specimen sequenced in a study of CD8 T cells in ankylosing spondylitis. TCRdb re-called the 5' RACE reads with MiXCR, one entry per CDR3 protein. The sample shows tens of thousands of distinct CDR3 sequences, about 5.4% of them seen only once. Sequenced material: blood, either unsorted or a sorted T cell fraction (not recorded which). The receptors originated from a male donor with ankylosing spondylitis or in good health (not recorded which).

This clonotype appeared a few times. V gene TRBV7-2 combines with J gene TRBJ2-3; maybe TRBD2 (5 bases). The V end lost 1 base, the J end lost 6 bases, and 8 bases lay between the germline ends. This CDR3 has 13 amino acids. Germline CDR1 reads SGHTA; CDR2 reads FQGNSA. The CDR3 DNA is TGTGCCAGCAGCTTAGTCGGGGTGGATACGCAGTATTTT. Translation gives CASSLVGVDTQYF.

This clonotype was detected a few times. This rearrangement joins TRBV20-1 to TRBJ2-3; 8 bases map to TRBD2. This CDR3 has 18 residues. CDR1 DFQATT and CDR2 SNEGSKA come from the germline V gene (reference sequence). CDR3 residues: CRGKAPGFERGTTDTQYF. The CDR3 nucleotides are TGCAGGGGTAAGGCTCCGGGTTTTGAGCGGGGGACCACAGATACGCAGTATTTT.

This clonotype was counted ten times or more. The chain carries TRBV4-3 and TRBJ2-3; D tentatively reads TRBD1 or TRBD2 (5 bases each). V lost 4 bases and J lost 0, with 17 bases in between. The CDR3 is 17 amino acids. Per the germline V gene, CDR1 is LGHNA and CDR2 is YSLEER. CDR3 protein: CASSLFREGASTDTQYF. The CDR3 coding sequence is TGCGCCAGCAGCCTCTTCCGGGAAGGGGCTAGCACAGATACGCAGTATTTT.